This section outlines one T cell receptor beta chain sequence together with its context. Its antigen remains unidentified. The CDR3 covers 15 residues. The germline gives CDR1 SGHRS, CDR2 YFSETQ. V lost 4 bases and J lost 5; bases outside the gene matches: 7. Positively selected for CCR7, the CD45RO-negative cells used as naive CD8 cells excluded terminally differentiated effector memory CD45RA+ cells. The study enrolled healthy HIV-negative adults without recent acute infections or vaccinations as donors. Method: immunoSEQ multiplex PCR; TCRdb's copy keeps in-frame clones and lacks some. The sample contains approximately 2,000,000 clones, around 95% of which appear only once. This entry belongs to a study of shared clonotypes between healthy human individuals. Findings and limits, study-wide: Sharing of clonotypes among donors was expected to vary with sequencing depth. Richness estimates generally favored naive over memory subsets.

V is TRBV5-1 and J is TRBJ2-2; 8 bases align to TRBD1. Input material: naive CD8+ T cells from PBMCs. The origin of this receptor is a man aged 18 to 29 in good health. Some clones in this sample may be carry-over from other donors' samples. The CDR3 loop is CASSPGQGLTGELFF. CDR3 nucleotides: TGCGCCAGCAGCCCTGGACAGGGCCTTACCGGGGAGCTGTTTTTT.